The 32 T cell receptor beta chains listed next were all sequenced from one sample in a study of cytomegalovirus exposure and HLA in healthy donors. Primers included in the PCR were 60 Vbeta and 13 Jbeta primers. TCRdb's table, derived via immunoSEQ multiplex PCR, lists solely in-frame clones and lacks some. The data hold 210,000 or so clones, with roughly 79% observed a single time. Sequencing was carried out using PBMCs. The receptor source for this set is a woman between 35 and 50 years old in good health and CMV-seronegative.

The chain combines TRBV5-6 with TRBJ1-6, with D unresolved. The CDR3 extends over 15 amino acids. Germline V gene data show CDR1 as SGHDT and CDR2 as YYEEEE. V lost 2 bases to trimming and J lost 4 bases, with 10 bases between them. The DNA for the CDR3 is TGTGCCAGCAGCTTAAACCCGGGTTATAATTCACCCCTCCACTTT. It yields the protein CASSLNPGYNSPLHF.

V usage is TRBV7-6 and J usage is TRBJ2-3; 10 bases agree with TRBD2. V gave up 5 bases and J gave up 5 bases; unmatched junction bases: 10. In germline, CDR1 is SGHVS, CDR2 FNYEAQ. This CDR3 contains 16 residues. CDR3 coding DNA: TGTGCCAGCAGCCCAGCGGGGGGGCCTACTGGAGATACGCAGTATTTT. Translated, it gives CASSPAGGPTGDTQYF.

This clone occurred once. The chain combines TRBV18 with TRBJ2-1; possible D gene TRBD2, 6 bases. Trimming removed 8 bases from V and 9 bases from J, with 17 bases in between. Per germline, CDR1 KGHSH and CDR2 LQKENI. The CDR3 is made up of 13 amino acids. Here the CDR3 DNA reads TGTGCCAGCCGGGACTCCCCTGGCGGTGAGCAGTTCTTC. This gives the protein CASRDSPGGEQFF.

The chain recombines TRBV10-3 with TRBJ1-1; 10 bases align to TRBD1. Germline V gene sequence: CDR1 ENHRY, CDR2 SYGVKD. The junction had 0 bases not matched to a gene; V was cut back by 6 bases and J by 5 bases. The CDR3 sequence is 12 residues long. The CDR3 coding sequence is TGTGCCATCAGGGACAGGGGGACTGAAGCTTTCTTT. As protein: CAIRDRGTEAFF.

This chain links TRBV7-9 with TRBJ2-5; maybe TRBD1 (6 bases). CDR1 is SEHNR, CDR2 FQNEAQ, per germline (reference sequence). With 3 bases removed from V and 1 base from J, the gap between germline ends came to 12 bases. This CDR3 region has 15 residues. CDR3 nucleotides: TGTGCCAGCAGCTTCCGGGACACCCTCCAAGAGACCCAGTACTTC. It encodes CASSFRDTLQETQYF.

The rearrangement links TRBV7-6 to TRBJ1-1; D gene ambiguous. Germline assignment: CDR1 SGHVS and CDR2 FNYEAQ. V lost 2 bases and J 1 base, leaving 5 bases between the germline ends. The CDR3 is 13 residues long. CDR3 DNA: TGTGCCAGCAGCTTATCCAGGAACACTGAAGCTTTCTTT. Encoded protein: CASSLSRNTEAFF.

V usage is TRBV9 and J usage is TRBJ1-2; D is perhaps TRBD1 (5 bases). Between the trimmed V and J ends, which lost 3 bases and 0 bases, there was a span of 9 bases. The germline V gene has CDR1 SGDLS and CDR2 YYNGEE. The CDR3 totals 14 residues. The CDR3 nucleotides are TGTGCCAGCAGCGGGACACTCTCTAACTATGGCTACACCTTC. Amino acids: CASSGTLSNYGYTF.

The gene calls are TRBV11-3 and TRBJ1-3; no clear D. V dropped 4 bases and J dropped 0 bases, with 7 bases sitting between them. The CDR3 sequence is 14 residues long. CDR1 and CDR2 from the germline V gene are SGHNT and YENEEA. CDR3 nucleotides: TGTGCCAGCAGCTCGGGAGCCTCTGGAAACACCATATATTTT. Translated, it gives CASSSGASGNTIYF.

The chain uses TRBV9 and TRBJ2-7; 8 bases fit TRBD1. The CDR3 consists of 16 residues. The J segment lost 0 bases and the V segment lost 1 base, leaving 6 bases of the junction unmatched. CDR1 SGDLS and CDR2 YYNGEE come from the germline V gene. In DNA, the CDR3 is TGTGCCAGCAGCGTAAGGGGGGACAGGAGCTCCTACGAGCAGTACTTC. Protein: CASSVRGDRSSYEQYF.

The chain carries TRBV7-2 and TRBJ1-2, with 11 nucleotides matching TRBD1. The CDR3 length is 15 residues. V lost 4 bases to trimming and J lost 7 bases; unmatched junction nucleotides: 8. Germline loops: CDR1 SGHTA, CDR2 FQGNSA. CDR3 sequence (DNA): TGTGCCAGCAGCTCCTCTTCCGGGACAGGGGGTGGCTACACCTTC. Translation gives CASSSSSGTGGGYTF.

J is TRBJ2-5 and V is TRBV5-1; D remains unclear. The germline CDR1 and CDR2 sequences are SGHRS and YFSETQ. This CDR3 spans 11 amino acids. V lost 5 bases to trimming and J lost 1 base, with 3 bases between them. CDR3 residues: CASRSQETQYF. The DNA for the CDR3 is TGCGCCAGCAGGAGCCAAGAGACCCAGTACTTC.

This clone has a handful of counts. This chain connects TRBV6-1 to TRBJ1-1; TRBD1 matches 8 bases. The CDR3 covers 13 residues. Germline V lookup: CDR1 MNHNS, CDR2 SASEGT. V gave up 2 bases and J gave up 11 bases; unmatched junction bases: 7. The CDR3 nucleotides read TGTGCCAGCAGTGAATATCAGGGGGCAGGGGCTTTCTTT. Its translation is CASSEYQGAGAFF.

The chain uses TRBV4-1 and TRBJ2-1, with TRBD1 matching 8 bases. V lost 1 base, J lost 8 bases, and 7 bases stayed unmatched. CDR1 is MGHRA and CDR2 is YSYEKL in the germline V gene. The CDR3 sequence is 15 residues long. DNA of the CDR3: TGCGCCAGCAGCCAAGGGACAGGGTTAGGGGATGAGCAGTTCTTC. Protein product: CASSQGTGLGDEQFF.

The chain uses TRBV4-1 and TRBJ2-1; the D is unclear. The CDR3 is 16 amino acids. The germline V gene encodes CDR1 MGHRA and CDR2 YSYEKL. Deletions cut 0 bases from V and 6 bases from J, with 15 bases between. This CDR3 reads CASSQDLERGFNEQFF. For the CDR3, the DNA is TGCGCCAGCAGCCAAGATCTCGAGCGCGGTTTCAATGAGCAGTTCTTC.

This chain links TRBV5-1 with TRBJ2-1; possible D gene TRBD1, 6 bases. CDR3 length: 15 residues. Trimming cost V 5 bases and J 9 bases, with 21 bases left between them. Germline-derived CDR1 and CDR2 are SGHRS and YFSETQ. This chain's CDR3 is CASRKIPTGNGEQFF. As DNA, the CDR3 is TGCGCCAGCAGGAAAATTCCAACAGGGAACGGTGAGCAGTTCTTC.

This clone has just one count. This sequence joins TRBV7-3 and TRBJ2-3; 7 positions match TRBD1. CDR1 is SGHTA and CDR2 is FQGTGA in the germline V gene. V shed 5 bases, J shed 1 base, and the junction held 3 bases outside the gene matches. The CDR3 covers 14 residues. The CDR3 reads CASSPDRGTDTQYF. The CDR3 DNA follows: TGTGCCAGCAGCCCCGACAGGGGCACAGATACGCAGTATTTT. Full variable domain (remainder filled in from reference TRBV7-3 and TRBJ2-3): GAGVSQTPSNKVTEKGKYVELRCDPISGHTALYWYRQSLGQGPEFLIYFQGTGAADDSGLPNDRFFAVRPEGSVSTLKIQRTERGDSAVYLCASSPDRGTDTQYFGPGTRLTVL.

The chain employs TRBV4-2 and TRBJ1-1; tentatively, D is TRBD1 (6 bases). CDR1 LGHNA and CDR2 YNFKEQ come from the germline V gene. Trimming pared 4 bases from V and 4 bases from J, leaving 16 bases between. This CDR3 has 15 amino acids. The CDR3 sequence: CASSLYRESVTEAFF. For the CDR3, the DNA is TGTGCCAGCAGCCTCTACAGGGAATCGGTCACTGAAGCTTTCTTT.

Concerning this clone itself: Different DNA sequences within this sample yield the same CDR3. V and J are TRBV2 and TRBJ1-5; TRBD1 aligns across 8 bases. The CDR3 has 13 residues. CDR1 SNHLY and CDR2 FYNNEI come from the germline V gene. With V trimmed by 6 bases and J by 4 bases, 2 bases remained unmatched. The CDR3 is CASRGQGNQPQHF. CDR3 coding DNA: TGTGCCAGCAGAGGACAGGGTAATCAGCCCCAGCATTTT.

The chain employs TRBV11-2 and TRBJ2-7, with 10 bases lining up with TRBD2. Germline assignment: CDR1 SGHAT and CDR2 FQNNGV. The V and J ends lost 5 bases and 3 bases, in that order; junction bases with no gene match: 4. This CDR3 has 14 amino acids. The CDR3 is CASSLSGGHYEQYF. The DNA for the CDR3 is TGTGCCAGCAGCCTTAGCGGGGGGCACTACGAGCAGTACTTC.

The V and J genes are TRBV19 and TRBJ2-1; the match to TRBD2 covers 13 bases. With 5 bases clipped from V and 4 bases from J, the junction kept 2 bases outside the gene matches. The germline CDR1 and CDR2 sequences are LNHDA and SQIVND (reference sequence). This CDR3 spans 15 amino acids. This chain's CDR3 is CASSGLAGDYNEQFF. CDR3 nucleotide sequence: TGTGCCAGTAGTGGACTAGCGGGAGATTACAATGAGCAGTTCTTC.

The V call is TRBV7-8, the J call TRBJ2-7, with 8 bases aligning to TRBD2. CDR1 and CDR2 (germline): SGHVS, FQNEAQ. J was trimmed by 3 bases and V by 2 bases; bases with no gene match: 6. This CDR3 has 15 residues. As DNA, the CDR3 is TGTGCCAGCAGCTTATTCGAGCGGGGGCTCTACGAGCAGTACTTC. Translation: CASSLFERGLYEQYF.

This clone was recorded once. The gene calls are TRBV5-4 and TRBJ1-2; weak D call: TRBD1 (5 bases). Germline-derived CDR1 and CDR2 are SGHNT and YYREEE (reference sequence). The CDR3 sequence is 14 residues long. The germline V and J ends were trimmed by 4 bases and 8 bases, with 18 bases remaining between them. The CDR3 region is CASSVGGGGQGYTF. DNA of the CDR3: TGTGCCAGCAGCGTCGGGGGGGGAGGGCAAGGCTACACCTTC.

This chain's CDR3 is CASSFEGNQPQHF. In DNA, the CDR3 is TGTGCCAGCAGCTTTGAGGGCAATCAGCCCCAGCATTTT. The chain employs TRBV5-8 and TRBJ1-5, with D hard to call. Trimming took 2 bases from V and 2 from J, leaving 5 bases between them. CDR1 and CDR2 (germline): SGHTS, YDEGEE. The CDR3 is made up of 13 amino acids.

This clone showed up just once. The rearrangement links TRBV7-3 to TRBJ1-2, with D tentatively TRBD1 (6 bases). From germline, CDR1 is SGHTA and CDR2 FQGTGA. The V and J ends lost 5 bases and 4 bases respectively, with 11 bases between them. The CDR3 has 13 residues. CDR3 in DNA: TGTGCCAGCAGCGAACAGGGCGGCTATGGCTACACCTTC. This codes for CASSEQGGYGYTF. Full variable domain (outside the CDR3, taken from reference TRBV7-3 and TRBJ1-2): GAGVSQTPSNKVTEKGKYVELRCDPISGHTALYWYRQSLGQGPEFLIYFQGTGAADDSGLPNDRFFAVRPEGSVSTLKIQRTERGDSAVYLCASSEQGGYGYTFGSGTRLTVV.

The chain has TRBV5-1 and TRBJ2-5, with 7 bases identical to TRBD1. The J call is doubtful: the DNA matches TRBJ2-7 better. Germline lookup yields CDR1 SGHRS and CDR2 YFSETQ. The CDR3 extends over 16 amino acids. CDR3 DNA: TGCGCCAGCAGCCAATCAATGGGACAGACTGTCTACGAGCAGTACTTC. Translating it yields CASSQSMGQTVYEQYF.

J is TRBJ1-5 and V is TRBV11-2; tentatively, D is TRBD1 (5 bases). Germline CDR1 reads SGHAT; CDR2 reads FQNNGV. V lost 4 bases and J 4 bases, leaving 17 bases between the germline ends. The CDR3 has 16 residues. The chain's CDR3 is CASSSLQAGLNQPQHF. DNA for the CDR3: TGTGCCAGCAGCTCCTTACAGGCCGGGTTAAATCAGCCCCAGCATTTT.

This clone was seen a handful of times. Other DNA sequences within the sample encode an identical CDR3. The chain carries TRBV6-6 and TRBJ1-1; no reliable D call. Trimming took off 5 bases at V and 3 bases at J, with 10 bases between the two ends. The CDR3 is 13 residues long. Germline V gene data show CDR1 as MNHNY and CDR2 as SVGAGI (reference sequence). CDR3 sequence (DNA): TGTGCCAGCAGTGCTGCAGGCGACACTGAAGCTTTCTTT. Protein sequence: CASSAAGDTEAFF.

The V call is TRBV4-1, the J call TRBJ1-1; D remains ambiguous. CDR3 length equals 13 residues. CDR1 and CDR2 (germline): MGHRA, YSYEKL. The V and J ends lost 3 bases and 12 bases respectively, with 17 bases between them. CDR3 bases: TGCGCCAGCAGCCACCCTAGCGGGATGGGAACTTTCTTT. It is translated as CASSHPSGMGTFF.

The rearrangement joins TRBV9 to TRBJ2-1; D gene unclear. This CDR3 has 14 residues. The V and J ends lost 0 bases and 3 bases respectively, with 7 bases between them. Per the germline V gene, CDR1 is SGDLS and CDR2 is YYNGEE. CDR3 coding DNA: TGTGCCAGCAGCGTAGGCCCTATCTACAATGAGCAGTTCTTC. The encoded protein is CASSVGPIYNEQFF.

This clone was observed a handful of times. The gene calls are TRBV28 and TRBJ2-1; TRBD2 agrees at 7 bases. V dropped 3 bases and J dropped 11; count of bases not matched to a gene: 10. Germline CDR1 and CDR2: MDHEN and SYDVKM. The CDR3 is 14 residues long. CDR3 in DNA: TGTGCCAGCAGTTTTCTCCCAGGGAGGGGACAGCAGTTCTTC. Translated: CASSFLPGRGQQFF.

This clone was detected once. The chain has TRBV18 and TRBJ2-7; 11 positions match TRBD1. Per the germline V gene, CDR1 is KGHSH and CDR2 is LQKENI. V dropped 2 bases and J dropped 4; count of bases not matched to a gene: 7. This CDR3 is built from 16 residues. This CDR3 reads CASSPAPGQGVYEQYF. The CDR3 DNA follows: TGTGCCAGCTCACCAGCCCCGGGACAGGGGGTATACGAGCAGTACTTC.

This clone was observed a handful of times. The CDR3: CASSREGQGGNSPLHF. As DNA, the CDR3 is TGTGCCAGCAGCAGGGAGGGACAGGGCGGTAATTCACCCCTCCACTTT. V gene TRBV5-5 combines with J gene TRBJ1-6, with 9 bases lining up with TRBD1. V lost 4 bases and J lost 6; bases outside the gene matches: 8. The CDR3 length is 16 residues. CDR1 SGHKS and CDR2 YYEKEE come from the germline V gene (reference sequence).